This TCR beta chain emerged from a study of blood T cell repertoires in COVID-19. How the authors handled the data: Cell counts per sample came from amplifying reference gene primers. Measured with immunoSEQ multiplex PCR; TCRdb has only the in-frame clones, and not every one. Clonal size and the V and J genes are those of that table, whereas D and trimming came from the DNA. The table lists some 100,000 clones, more than 65% of them singletons, with under 35% in the top ten. This CDR3 has 16 amino acids. V lost 0 bases and J 5 bases, leaving 13 bases between the germline ends. CDR1 is LNHNV and CDR2 is YYDKDF in the germline V gene (reference sequence).

The clonotype was recovered from a man in his 70s with active or convalescent COVID-19. The chain recombines TRBV15 with TRBJ1-4; weak D call: TRBD1 (5 bases). Material for sequencing was peripheral blood. CDR3 amino acids: CATSRDPQGGNEKLFF. The CDR3 nucleotides are TGTGCCACCAGCAGAGATCCGCAGGGAGGGAATGAAAAACTGTTTTTT.